This record looks at one T cell receptor beta chain sequence and its context. Its antigen is unidentified. The data were obtained in a study of cytomegalovirus exposure and HLA in healthy donors. Looking at the study overall: The approximately 670 first-cohort repertoires shared a platform with the 120 validation repertoires, as reported in a later analysis. Study-wide findings and caveats: Among the CMV-associated chains, a few were confirmed in vitro as specific for CMV antigens. It was fewer than 200 TCR beta chains that were listed as cytomegalovirus-associated. As was reported, the classifier diagnosed cytomegalovirus status with high specificity and sensitivity.

Sequencing used immunoSEQ multiplex PCR; TCRdb keeps in-frame clones, though not all of them. The data contain some 150,000 clones, approximately 87% of them singletons. CDR1 SGHDT and CDR2 YYEEEE come from the germline V gene. The CDR3 totals 15 residues. Germline trimming cut 2 bases from V and 4 bases from J; bases unmatched to any gene: 8. The sequencing input was PBMCs. The genes are TRBV5-6 and TRBJ1-1; 7 nucleotides line up with TRBD1. The sequence was collected from a woman in her 30s in good health and CMV-seronegative. The DNA for the CDR3 is TGTGCCAGCAGCTTACAACAACAGGGGAGCACTGAAGCTTTCTTT. This translates into CASSLQQQGSTEAFF.